This TCR beta chain is drawn from a study of blood T cells in healthy people across ages. Findings of the study overall: Without sorted subsets, naive and antigen-experienced compartments could not be conclusively compared. In long-lived donors, naive CD4+ cell counts and diversity exceeded those of aged donors.

Turning to this clonotype: What it binds is not known.

Then a second PCR, running roughly 7 to 11 cycles, was carried out with a sample-barcoded 5' primer and a J-beta primer mix. From the 5' RACE reads, TCRdb called clonotypes with MiXCR, one entry per CDR3 protein. The top ten clones hold 6.5% to 8% of a sample with 1.2 million to 1.5 million distinct CDR3 sequences, roughly 60% of them seen once. Per germline, CDR1 SGDLS and CDR2 YYNGEE. The CDR3 consists of 15 residues. V was pared by 2 bases and J by 5 bases, with 16 bases between. The genes are TRBV9 and TRBJ1-2; maybe TRBD1 (6 bases). Sequencing input: blood. The receptor comes from a man aged 18 to 29 in good health. CDR3 bases: TGTGCCAGCAGCGTTAGACCGGGACATTGGTATGGCTACACCTTC. Encoded protein: CASSVRPGHWYGYTF.